Listed here are 25 T cell receptor beta chains from one sample, sequenced in a study of patients and donors after allogeneic stem cell transplantation. TCRdb redid the calling of the RT-PCR reads with MiXCR, one entry per CDR3 protein. Of some 40,000 distinct CDR3 sequences in the sample, 25% to 40% are singletons; the top ten hold 72%. The sample comprised blood, either unsorted or a sorted T cell fraction (not recorded which). These receptors all come from a human donor who was either an allogeneic HSCT recipient or a stem cell or donor lymphocyte infusion donor (not recorded which). It is not recorded whose cells these are; they may come from a transplant donor.

V gene TRBV18 combines with J gene TRBJ2-7, with D unclear. In germline, CDR1 is KGHSH, CDR2 LQKENI. Trimming shortened V by 3 bases and J by 4 bases, and 4 bases separated the two germline ends. This CDR3 contains 11 residues. The CDR3 DNA sequence: TGTGCCAGCTCACCTGGATACGAGCAGTACTTC. Amino acids: CASSPGYEQYF. The whole variable domain, remainder taken from reference TRBV18 and TRBJ2-7, is NAGVMQNPRHLVRRRGQEARLRCSPMKGHSHVYWYRQLPEEGLKFMVYLQKENIIDESGMPKERFSAEFPKEGPSILRIQQVVRGDSAAYFCASSPGYEQYFGPGTRLTVT.

The V and J genes are TRBV28 and TRBJ1-2; tentative D call: TRBD1 (5 bases). Looked up from germline, CDR1 is MDHEN and CDR2 is SYDVKM. Trimming took 11 bases from V and 5 from J, leaving 27 bases between them. The CDR3 is made up of 16 amino acids. The chain's CDR3 is CASHSGKPFIGYGYTF. For the CDR3, the DNA is TGTGCCTCTCATTCAGGGAAACCTTTTATAGGATATGGCTACACCTTC.

The sample holds a few counts of this clonotype. The CDR3 sequence is CASSSPRRQGNTEAFF. Written as DNA, the CDR3 is TGTGCCAGCAGTTCCCCCAGGAGACAGGGGAACACTGAAGCTTTCTTT. The chain carries TRBV12-3 or TRBV12-4 and TRBJ1-1, with TRBD1 matching 7 bases. V lost 4 bases, J lost 1 base, and 9 bases stayed unmatched. The CDR3 contains 16 residues.

The chain combines TRBV5-1 with TRBJ1-2; D remains ambiguous. This CDR3 comprises 15 residues. The V end lost 2 bases, the J end lost 8 bases, and 19 bases lay between the germline ends. Germline CDR1 SGHRS, CDR2 YFSETQ. The CDR3 bases are TGCGCCAGCAGCTTTACTTTCGGAGGGCGTGACGGCTACACCTTC. Its translation is CASSFTFGGRDGYTF.

The chain recombines TRBV28 with TRBJ2-3; perhaps D is TRBD1 or TRBD2 (5 bases each). The V gene lost 6 bases and the J gene lost 4 bases, with 17 bases spanning the gap. In germline, CDR1 is MDHEN, CDR2 SYDVKM. This CDR3 comprises 15 residues. This CDR3 reads CASSPGFFGADTQYF. The CDR3 coding sequence is TGTGCCAGCAGCCCAGGGTTCTTCGGGGCAGATACGCAGTATTTT.

In its sample, this clonotype was seen a few times. The chain combines TRBV6-2 or TRBV6-3 with TRBJ1-1, with D tentatively TRBD1 (6 bases). Trimming stripped 2 bases from V and 3 bases from J, with 19 bases between. From germline, CDR1 is MNHEY and CDR2 SVGEGT. The CDR3 is made up of 17 amino acids. CDR3: CASSYPRGKRQDTEAFF. CDR3 DNA sequence: TGTGCCAGCAGTTACCCCAGGGGTAAAAGGCAAGACACTGAAGCTTTCTTT.

The sample holds many counts of this clonotype. The chain couples TRBV12-3 or TRBV12-4 to TRBJ1-2, with D perhaps TRBD1 (5 bases). V lost 5 bases and J lost 2, with 15 bases in between. The CDR3 runs to 15 residues. The CDR3 loop reads CASSAPGTDNYGYTF. The CDR3 coding sequence is TGTGCCAGCAGTGCACCCGGGACGGACAACTATGGCTACACCTTC.

V and J are TRBV18 and TRBJ2-1, with 10 nucleotides matching TRBD2. CDR3 length: 16 residues. Losses at the gene ends were 5 bases for V and 7 bases for J; bases not matched to a gene: 11. Germline values: CDR1 KGHSH, CDR2 LQKENI. CDR3 in amino acids: CASSSLPGLARNEQFF. The CDR3 DNA is TGTGCCAGCTCATCTCTACCGGGACTAGCGAGGAATGAGCAGTTCTTC.

The V and J genes are TRBV6-2 or TRBV6-3 and TRBJ2-4; D not certain. The CDR3 covers 15 residues. Germline loops: CDR1 MNHEY, CDR2 SVGEGT. The ends were cut back, 2 bases at V and 4 bases at J, with 12 bases in the middle. The CDR3 sequence: CASSYDPVMKNIQYF. The CDR3 region has the DNA TGTGCCAGCAGTTACGACCCCGTAATGAAAAACATTCAGTACTTC.

This clonotype was counted only a few times. The V call is TRBV11-2, the J call TRBJ2-3; D is unresolved. Between the trimmed V and J ends, which lost 0 bases and 0 bases, there was a span of 13 bases. This CDR3 is built from 17 residues. Per the germline V gene, CDR1 is SGHAT and CDR2 is FQNNGV. CDR3 DNA: TGTGCCAGCAGCTTAGAAGGATTTGGCGGAAGCACAGATACGCAGTATTTT. It encodes CASSLEGFGGSTDTQYF. Full variable domain (rest looked up from reference TRBV11-2 and TRBJ2-3): EAGVAQSPRYKIIEKRQSVAFWCNPISGHATLYWYQQILGQGPKLLIQFQNNGVVDDSQLPKDRFSAERLKGVDSTLKIQPAKLEDSAVYLCASSLEGFGGSTDTQYFGPGTRLTVL.

This clonotype was detected only a few times. V usage is TRBV10-3 and J usage is TRBJ1-1; 9 bases match TRBD1. V shed 5 bases and J 3 bases; nucleotides not matched to a gene: 4. Germline CDR1 reads ENHRY; CDR2 reads SYGVKD. The CDR3 runs 14 residues. As DNA, the CDR3 is TGTGCCATCAGTTGGGACAGGGAAGACACTGAAGCTTTCTTT. This gives the protein CAISWDREDTEAFF.

This clonotype was seen only a few times. J is TRBJ1-4 and V is TRBV6-2 or TRBV6-3; D gene ambiguous. The V gene's germline CDR1 is MNHEY and CDR2 SVGEGT. Trimming removed 2 bases from V and 7 bases from J, with 11 bases in between. The CDR3 is 14 amino acids. This CDR3 reads CASSYRQASEKLFF. The CDR3 region has the DNA TGTGCCAGCAGTTACCGGCAGGCGTCTGAAAAACTGTTTTTT.

V gene TRBV7-9 combines with J gene TRBJ1-1; 9 bases fit TRBD1. V lost 5 bases to trimming and J lost 0 bases; unmatched junction nucleotides: 7. The CDR3 has 16 residues. Germline V gene data show CDR1 as SEHNR and CDR2 as FQNEAQ (reference sequence). CDR3 amino acids: CASSNPGQGMNTEAFF. As DNA, the CDR3 is TGTGCCAGCAGCAACCCGGGACAGGGAATGAACACTGAAGCTTTCTTT.

This clonotype was seen more than once but under ten times. The J gene is TRBJ1-2, the V gene TRBV28; D ambiguous. This CDR3 contains 12 residues. CDR1 is MDHEN and CDR2 is SYDVKM in the germline V gene. With 6 bases removed from V and 5 bases from J, the gap between germline ends came to 10 bases. CDR3 in DNA: TGTGCCAGCAGCAATGTCTGGTATGGCTACACCTTC. Protein product: CASSNVWYGYTF.

This clonotype was counted a few times. The rearrangement uses TRBV20-1 and TRBJ2-1; D remains unclear. Germline CDR1 and CDR2: DFQATT and SNEGSKA (reference sequence). V was clipped by 6 bases and J by 6 bases, with 15 bases between them. This CDR3 comprises 13 residues. The CDR3 is CSAESVGLNEQFF. The CDR3 DNA is TGCAGTGCGGAGAGTGTGGGTCTCAATGAGCAGTTCTTC.

This clonotype has more than one count but fewer than ten. The J gene is TRBJ2-5, the V gene TRBV21-1; the D call TRBD1 from the table was never checked on the DNA. TRBV21-1 is annotated as a pseudogene. This CDR3 comprises 16 residues. In DNA, the CDR3 is TGTGCCAGCAGCATGGCCGGGGGACCCAATGCAGAGACCCAGTACTTC. Translated: CASSMAGGPNAETQYF.

The chain links TRBV4-3 to TRBJ2-7, with 11 bases lining up with TRBD2. Germline V CDR1 and CDR2: LGHNA, YSLEER. The CDR3 totals 15 residues. Trimming at V came to 4 bases and at J to 2 bases, leaving 4 bases not matched to a gene. The CDR3 reads CASSPTSGRTYEQYF. The CDR3 DNA sequence: TGCGCCAGCAGCCCAACTAGCGGGAGAACCTACGAGCAGTACTTC.

There are many counts of this clonotype. The chain has TRBV29-1 and TRBJ1-2, with TRBD1 matching over 7 bases. The CDR3 consists of 15 residues. Germline assignment: CDR1 SQVTM and CDR2 ANQGSEA. V dropped 0 bases and J dropped 4; count of bases not matched to a gene: 8. CDR3 amino acids: CSVEDPDREGYGYTF. CDR3 coding DNA: TGCAGCGTTGAAGATCCCGACAGGGAAGGCTATGGCTACACCTTC.

In this sample, this clonotype turned up a few times. This chain links TRBV29-1 with TRBJ2-7; TRBD1 matches at 10 bases. The V segment lost 6 bases and the J segment 2 bases; nucleotides outside the gene matches: 4. This CDR3 region has 13 residues. Germline CDR1 reads SQVTM; CDR2 reads ANQGSEA. The CDR3 DNA reads as TGCAGCGTCGCCGGACAGGGGGCCTACGAGCAGTACTTC. Protein product: CSVAGQGAYEQYF.

This clonotype appeared a few times. This rearrangement joins TRBV10-3 to TRBJ1-1, with D perhaps matching TRBD1 (5 bases). CDR3 size: 15 residues. V gave up 0 bases and J gave up 5 bases, with 13 bases separating them. Germline CDR1 is ENHRY and CDR2 is SYGVKD. DNA of the CDR3: TGTGCCATCAGTGAGTCGATTCAGGGTTGGACTGAAGCTTTCTTT. This translates into CAISESIQGWTEAFF.

This clonotype was counted many times. The chain employs TRBV29-1 and TRBJ1-1; 9 bases agree with TRBD1. The J segment lost 5 bases and the V segment lost 7 bases, leaving 5 bases of the junction unmatched. Germline CDR1 is SQVTM and CDR2 is ANQGSEA. The CDR3 consists of 12 residues. CDR3 sequence reads: CSGLQGATEAFF. CDR3 sequence (DNA): TGCAGCGGGCTACAGGGGGCTACTGAAGCTTTCTTT.

J is TRBJ1-1 and V is TRBV20-1; no definite D call. The germline V gene encodes CDR1 DFQATT and CDR2 SNEGSKA (reference sequence). CDR3 length equals 13 residues. V dropped 3 bases and J dropped 5 bases, with 13 bases sitting between them. CDR3: CSARSTRRTEAFF. CDR3 coding DNA: TGCAGTGCTAGGTCCACCAGGAGAACTGAAGCTTTCTTT.

V and J are TRBV9 and TRBJ2-5; 13 bases align to TRBD2. The V and J ends lost 3 bases and 2 bases, in that order; junction bases with no gene match: 7. The CDR3 totals 17 residues. Germline values: CDR1 SGDLS, CDR2 YYNGEE. The CDR3 nucleotides read TGTGCCAGCAGCGGGACTAGCGGGAGCCGCTGGCAAGAGACCCAGTACTTC. Protein sequence: CASSGTSGSRWQETQYF.

The chain combines TRBV5-1 with TRBJ2-5; TRBD1 might be the D (6 bases). Trimming left V 1 base short and J 5 bases short, with 15 bases between. Germline loops: CDR1 SGHRS, CDR2 YFSETQ. The CDR3 spans 15 residues. This chain's CDR3 is CASSLQQGWKETQYF. CDR3 DNA sequence: TGCGCCAGCAGCTTGCAACAGGGTTGGAAGGAGACCCAGTACTTC.

V usage is TRBV28 and J usage is TRBJ2-5; no clear D. The germline V and J ends were trimmed by 6 bases and 2 bases, with 10 bases remaining between them. CDR3 length equals 13 residues. Germline lookup yields CDR1 MDHEN and CDR2 SYDVKM. In DNA form, the CDR3 reads TGTGCCAGCAGCACGTCCGGACAAGAGACCCAGTACTTC. Translation gives CASSTSGQETQYF.